The 2 T cell receptor beta chains listed next were all sequenced from one sample in a study of shared clonotypes between healthy human individuals. CD45RO-negative, CCR7-selected cells formed the naive CD8 fraction, which excluded terminally differentiated effector memory CD45RA+ cells. Clones were read by immunoSEQ multiplex PCR, and TCRdb kept only the in-frame ones, dropping some. The data show approximately 1.9 million clones, about 93% seen once. The sequencing input was naive CD8+ T cells from PBMCs. All receptors derive from a man aged 18 to 35 in good health. Some clones in this sample may be carry-over from other donors' samples.

V usage is TRBV4-1 and J usage is TRBJ1-2; D gene ambiguous. CDR1 is MGHRA and CDR2 is YSYEKL in the germline V gene. V shed 1 base and J shed 7 bases, with 7 bases lying between them. The CDR3 runs to 12 residues. The CDR3 sequence is CASSQGYSGYTF. As DNA, the CDR3 is TGCGCCAGCAGCCAAGGGTACTCTGGCTACACCTTC.

The DNA for the CDR3 is TGTGCCAGCTCACCACCCCGGGGCCGAATACGTGAAAAACTGTTTTTT. Amino acids: CASSPPRGRIREKLFF. The chain employs TRBV18 and TRBJ1-4; perhaps TRBD1 as D (5 bases). The CDR3 covers 16 residues. V was pared by 0 bases and J by 7 bases, with 15 bases between. Germline CDR1 and CDR2: KGHSH and LQKENI.